These 26 T cell receptor beta chains originate from one sample sequenced in a study of blood T cell repertoires in COVID-19. Sequenced by immunoSEQ multiplex PCR; TCRdb stores in-frame clones only, minus some. Found here are fewer than 200,000 clones, roughly 86% of them singletons; the top ten hold about 1.4%. Specimen: peripheral blood. The receptors were gathered from a woman aged 45-60 years with acute or convalescent COVID-19.

V and J are TRBV5-1 and TRBJ2-1; TRBD2 aligns across 7 bases. Germline trimming cut 1 base from V and 3 bases from J; bases unmatched to any gene: 1. The CDR3 spans 14 residues. Germline-derived CDR1 and CDR2 are SGHRS and YFSETQ. CDR3 nucleotides: TGCGCCAGCAGCTTGCTAGCGGACTACAATGAGCAGTTCTTC. Amino acid sequence: CASSLLADYNEQFF.

This chain uses TRBV7-8 with TRBJ2-5, with D tentatively TRBD1 (6 bases). The CDR3 totals 13 residues. Trimming pared 7 bases from V and 5 bases from J, leaving 14 bases between. Germline V lookup: CDR1 SGHVS, CDR2 FQNEAQ. This CDR3 reads CASIRGQRETQYF. CDR3 coding DNA: TGTGCCAGCATCAGAGGACAGAGGGAGACCCAGTACTTC.

The rearrangement uses TRBV7-9 and TRBJ1-2; 7 bases fit TRBD1. Per germline, CDR1 SEHNR and CDR2 FQNEAQ (reference sequence). V was pared by 5 bases and J by 8 bases, with 8 bases of the junction left unmatched. This CDR3 contains 13 residues. CDR3 DNA sequence: TGTGCCAGCAGCCTAGAGGGGGCCGCCGGCTACACCTTC. Protein product: CASSLEGAAGYTF.

The J gene is TRBJ1-1, the V gene TRBV5-1; 7 bases are shared with TRBD1. CDR1 and CDR2 from the germline V gene are SGHRS and YFSETQ. CDR3 length: 15 amino acids. With 0 bases clipped from V and 1 base from J, the junction kept 3 bases outside the gene matches. CDR3 sequence: CASSLGGTANTEAFF. DNA of the CDR3: TGCGCCAGCAGCTTGGGGGGGACAGCGAACACTGAAGCTTTCTTT.

Details on this clone: The sample carries other DNA sequences with the same CDR3. V and J are TRBV6-2 or TRBV6-3 and TRBJ2-5, with 9 bases aligning to TRBD2. CDR1 and CDR2 (germline): MNHEY, SVGEGT. There are 14 residues in the CDR3. The V gene end was trimmed by 5 bases and the J gene end by 2 bases; junction bases not matched to a gene: 3. The chain's CDR3 is CASSRLAAQETQYF. CDR3 nucleotide sequence: TGTGCCAGCAGTCGACTAGCGGCTCAAGAGACCCAGTACTTC.

The chain recombines TRBV5-1 with TRBJ2-5; 10 bases match TRBD1. From germline, CDR1 is SGHRS and CDR2 YFSETQ. CDR3 length: 16 residues. V was pared by 7 bases and J by 5 bases, with 14 bases of the junction left unmatched. The CDR3 is CASGRHGQGDSETQYF. CDR3 sequence (DNA): TGCGCCAGCGGACGTCACGGACAGGGGGATTCGGAGACCCAGTACTTC. Together with reference TRBV5-1 and TRBJ2-5, the CDR3 gives the full variable domain: KAGVTQTPRYLIKTRGQQVTLSCSPISGHRSVSWYQQTPGQGLQFLFEYFSETQRNKGNFPGRFSGRQFSNSRSEMNVSTLELGDSALYLCASGRHGQGDSETQYFGPGTRLLVL.

V is TRBV18 and J is TRBJ1-1; 9 bases match TRBD1. V dropped 3 bases and J dropped 4; count of bases not matched to a gene: 6. The CDR3 runs 15 residues. The germline CDR1 and CDR2 sequences are KGHSH and LQKENI. The CDR3 sequence is CASSPWTGAGTEAFF. Here the CDR3 DNA reads TGTGCCAGCTCACCTTGGACAGGGGCGGGCACTGAAGCTTTCTTT.

The chain recombines TRBV2 with TRBJ2-7; possibly TRBD1 for D (6 bases). CDR1 is SNHLY, CDR2 FYNNEI, per germline. This CDR3 region has 15 residues. The V gene lost 4 bases and the J gene lost 0 bases, with 13 bases spanning the gap. The CDR3 here is CASSADRITSYEQYF. The CDR3 DNA sequence: TGTGCCAGCAGTGCGGACAGAATAACCTCCTACGAGCAGTACTTC.

This chain joins TRBV6-5 and TRBJ1-4, with 8 bases that match TRBD1. Germline values: CDR1 MNHEY, CDR2 SVGAGI. The V gene end was trimmed by 0 bases and the J gene end by 5 bases; junction bases not matched to a gene: 2. The CDR3 sequence is 15 residues long. As DNA, the CDR3 is TGTGCCAGCAGTTACTCCTGGACAGGGAATGAAAAACTGTTTTTT. Its translation is CASSYSWTGNEKLFF.

J is TRBJ1-1 and V is TRBV19; D is possibly TRBD1 (6 bases). CDR1 is LNHDA and CDR2 is SQIVND in the germline V gene (reference sequence). The CDR3 is 15 residues long. V shed 4 bases and J shed 6 bases, with 18 bases lying between them. DNA for the CDR3: TGTGCCAGTAGTACTTCGGGGGGCGGGTTCGCTGAAGCTTTCTTT. It translates to CASSTSGGGFAEAFF.

The chain links TRBV4-1 to TRBJ1-2; D gene ambiguous. Germline CDR1 is MGHRA and CDR2 is YSYEKL. This CDR3 is 16 amino acids long. V lost 4 bases and J 7 bases, leaving 22 bases between the germline ends. DNA for the CDR3: TGCGCCAGCAGCCCCCTCTCCCAGGCGGGCGATGCTGGCTACACCTTC. Its protein is CASSPLSQAGDAGYTF.

The chain combines TRBV30 with TRBJ2-2, with D maybe TRBD2 (5 bases). The CDR3 consists of 17 residues. The germline gives CDR1 GTSNPN, CDR2 SVGIG (reference sequence). Trimming cost V 1 base and J 5 bases, with 20 bases left between them. CDR3 sequence reads: CAWSESSGLSSTGELFF. The CDR3 DNA reads as TGTGCCTGGAGTGAATCCTCGGGGTTGAGTAGTACCGGGGAGCTGTTTTTT.

The chain carries TRBV27 and TRBJ2-7; 9 bases are shared with TRBD1. Losses at the gene ends were 5 bases for V and 3 bases for J; bases not matched to a gene: 5. CDR3 length: 14 residues. Germline CDR1 reads MNHEY; CDR2 reads SMNVEV (reference sequence). The CDR3 coding sequence is TGTGCCAGCAGTCCCGGGACAGGGATCTACGAGCAGTACTTC. Translating it yields CASSPGTGIYEQYF.

This clone occurred a few times. V is TRBV7-2 and J is TRBJ1-2; D may be TRBD1 (6 bases). This CDR3 is built from 17 residues. The germline gives CDR1 SGHTA, CDR2 FQGNSA. V was clipped by 8 bases and J by 7 bases, with 29 bases between them. CDR3 in amino acids: CASLFSSGTHLSAGYTF. As DNA, the CDR3 is TGTGCCAGCCTATTCTCCTCAGGGACACATTTATCCGCTGGCTACACCTTC.

The chain recombines TRBV24-1 with TRBJ1-2, with 7 bases fitting TRBD1. Germline lookup yields CDR1 KGHDR and CDR2 SFDVKD. Unmatched junction bases numbered 3, after V lost 6 bases and J lost 0 bases. This CDR3 contains 14 residues. The CDR3 sequence is CATSWTGANYGYTF. CDR3 DNA sequence: TGTGCCACCAGTTGGACAGGCGCTAACTATGGCTACACCTTC.

The V call is TRBV16, the J call TRBJ1-1; D may be TRBD1 (6 bases). V lost 3 bases, J lost 7 bases, and 15 bases lay in between. Germline V gene sequence: CDR1 KGHSY, CDR2 FQNENV. This CDR3 contains 14 residues. The chain's CDR3 is CASSHPEQGNEAFF. The CDR3 DNA reads TGTGCCAGCAGCCACCCAGAACAGGGAAATGAAGCTTTCTTT.

This chain connects TRBV29-1 to TRBJ1-3; D may be TRBD1 (5 bases). Germline V gene data show CDR1 as SQVTM and CDR2 as ANQGSEA. The V end lost 6 bases, the J end lost 4 bases, and 7 bases lay between the germline ends. The CDR3 covers 11 residues. CDR3 residues: CSVAGGNTIYF. Written as DNA, the CDR3 is TGCAGCGTCGCAGGGGGAAACACCATATATTTT. The entire variable domain, with the rest obtained from reference TRBV29-1 and TRBJ1-3, is as follows: SAVISQKPSRDICQRGTSLTIQCQVDSQVTMMFWYRQQPGQSLTLIATANQGSEATYESGFVIDKFPISRPNLTFSTLTVSNMSPEDSSIYLCSVAGGNTIYFGEGSWLTVV.

This rearrangement joins TRBV19 to TRBJ1-2; 8 bases are a match to TRBD1. Germline assignment: CDR1 LNHDA and CDR2 SQIVND (reference sequence). The ends lost 3 bases at V and 1 base at J; junction bases unmatched: 7. This CDR3 spans 16 amino acids. Here the CDR3 DNA reads TGTGCCAGTAGTATGGCAGGACAGGGAGATAACTATGGCTACACCTTC. Amino acid sequence: CASSMAGQGDNYGYTF.

The V and J genes are TRBV30 and TRBJ2-3; the match to TRBD2 covers 9 bases. This CDR3 comprises 17 residues. The germline V gene has CDR1 GTSNPN and CDR2 SVGIG (reference sequence). The J segment lost 2 bases and the V segment lost 3 bases, leaving 12 bases of the junction unmatched. The CDR3 spells CAWRRRGGRPVTDTQYF. The CDR3 coding sequence is TGTGCCTGGAGAAGGCGGGGGGGCCGCCCGGTCACAGATACGCAGTATTTT.

V and J are TRBV5-5 and TRBJ2-7; 10 bases fit TRBD2. J lost 0 bases, V lost 7 bases, and 10 bases had no gene match. The germline V gene has CDR1 SGHKS and CDR2 YYEKEE (reference sequence). The CDR3 contains 16 residues. CDR3 nucleotides: TGTGCCAGCGGTCGACTAGCGGGCCCCTACTCCTACGAGCAGTACTTC. Amino acids: CASGRLAGPYSYEQYF.

The chain links TRBV30 to TRBJ1-2; D is unclear. The ends were cut back, 4 bases at V and 8 bases at J, with 14 bases in the middle. The germline CDR1 and CDR2 sequences are GTSNPN and SVGIG (reference sequence). The CDR3 contains 12 residues. CDR3 region: CAWNRIPGGYTF. Here the CDR3 DNA reads TGTGCCTGGAATAGGATCCCGGGAGGCTACACCTTC.

The chain links TRBV5-1 to TRBJ1-5; D remains unclear. The CDR3 covers 15 residues. Trimming pared 1 base from V and 0 bases from J, leaving 8 bases between. CDR1 is SGHRS, CDR2 YFSETQ, per germline. In DNA form, the CDR3 reads TGCGCCAGCAGCTTGACAGCAGATAGCAATCAGCCCCAGCATTTT. Residues: CASSLTADSNQPQHF.

This chain links TRBV7-2 with TRBJ1-1, with D perhaps matching TRBD1 (6 bases). Germline V CDR1 and CDR2: SGHTA, FQGNSA. CDR3 size: 15 residues. The V and J ends lost 1 base and 4 bases respectively, with 13 bases between them. CDR3 sequence (DNA): TGTGCCAGCAGCTTAGGTCCAGGGGCCGGCACTGAAGCTTTCTTT. Protein: CASSLGPGAGTEAFF.

V gene TRBV6-5 combines with J gene TRBJ1-4; 8 positions agree with TRBD1. V shed 5 bases and J 3 bases; nucleotides not matched to a gene: 2. This CDR3 is built from 14 residues. Germline V CDR1 and CDR2: MNHEY, SVGAGI. The CDR3 sequence: CASSPGQANEKLFF. As DNA, the CDR3 is TGTGCCAGCAGTCCGGGACAGGCTAATGAAAAACTGTTTTTT.

This chain links TRBV30 with TRBJ2-5; D is possibly TRBD1 (5 bases). Germline V gene lookup returns CDR1 GTSNPN and CDR2 SVGIG (reference sequence). V lost 2 bases and J 5 bases, leaving 9 bases between the germline ends. This CDR3 is 12 amino acids long. The CDR3 bases are TGTGCCTGGAGTCTAGGGGTTGAGACCCAGTACTTC. Translation gives CAWSLGVETQYF.

The V and J genes are TRBV4-3 and TRBJ1-2, with TRBD1 identical over 7 bases. The germline V gene encodes CDR1 LGHNA and CDR2 YSLEER. V shed 0 bases and J 4 bases; nucleotides not matched to a gene: 14. The CDR3 is 18 residues long. CDR3 protein: CASSQDATGQFGRYGYTF. Here the CDR3 DNA reads TGCGCCAGCAGCCAAGATGCGACAGGGCAGTTCGGTCGCTATGGCTACACCTTC.